The rows below give T cell receptor beta chains drawn from one sample of a study of CD8+CD57+ T cells in acquired aplastic anemia. TCRdb re-called the reads with MiXCR, one entry per CDR3 protein. The profile shows 200,000 to 250,000 distinct CDR3 sequences, roughly 35% of them singletons. Sequencing was performed on sorted CD4+, CD8+, or CD8+CD57+ T cells (not recorded which) from PBMCs. These receptors were collected from a human donor in good health, serving as a control. The CDR3 runs from the conserved cysteine through the conserved F or W. Each record gives: clone size, D gene, V gene, J gene, CDR3 protein, CDR3 DNA. D genes are given only for firm matches. Clone size is shown for a subset of rows, as once, few, many or a class of expanded clone.

NA,NA,TRBV7-3,TRBJ1-1,CASSWFGDTEAFF,TGTGCCAGTAGTTGGTTCGGGGACACTGAAGCTTTCTTT
few,TRBD1,TRBV27,TRBJ2-7,CASRGGQGIYEQYF,TGTGCCAGCAGGGGGGGACAGGGAATCTACGAGCAGTACTTC
NA,NA,TRBV7-2,TRBJ2-3,CASSPHPTGRFSTDTQYF,TGTGCCAGCAGCCCCCACCCGACAGGTCGGTTTAGCACAGATACGCAGTATTTT
NA,NA,TRBV29-1,TRBJ1-2,CSVSGTLANYGYTF,TGCAGCGTTTCCGGGACATTGGCTAACTATGGCTACACCTTC
many,NA,TRBV7-2,TRBJ1-5,CASSLDRANSNQPQHF,TGTGCCAGCAGCCTAGACAGAGCCAATAGCAATCAGCCCCAGCATTTT
NA,TRBD2,TRBV7-9,TRBJ2-5,CASSPIFREGETQYF,TGTGCCAGCAGCCCCATTTTCCGGGAGGGAGAGACCCAGTACTTC
NA,TRBD2,TRBV11-2,TRBJ2-5,CASSLFWREGLGETQYF,TGTGCCAGCAGCTTGTTTTGGCGGGAGGGCCTCGGGGAGACCCAGTACTTC
NA,TRBD1,TRBV6-4,TRBJ1-6,CASSATPGQGDSPLHF,TGTGCCAGCAGTGCCACACCGGGACAGGGGGATTCACCCCTCCACTTT
few,NA,TRBV19,TRBJ1-4,CASSRRSGARTNEKLFF,TGTGCCAGTAGCCGACGGTCAGGGGCCAGAACGAATGAAAAACTGTTTTTT
NA,NA,TRBV6-5,TRBJ1-1,CASSYVRVVGTEAFF,TGTGCCAGCAGTTACGTGAGGGTGGTCGGCACTGAAGCTTTCTTT
many,TRBD2,TRBV2,TRBJ2-1,CASSRSGGSYNEQFF,TGTGCCAGCAGTCGTAGCGGGGGGTCCTACAATGAGCAGTTCTTC
many,TRBD1,TRBV30,TRBJ1-6,CAWSGTGPTNSPLHF,TGTGCCTGGAGTGGGACAGGACCTACCAATTCACCCCTCCACTTT
NA,NA,TRBV9,TRBJ1-6,CASSTWSEPNNSPLHF,TGTGCCAGCAGCACGTGGTCTGAACCAAATAATTCACCCCTCCACTTT
few,TRBD1,TRBV19,TRBJ1-5,CASSEMGQGWWPQHF,TGTGCCAGTAGTGAAATGGGACAGGGGTGGTGGCCCCAGCATTTT
few,NA,TRBV15,TRBJ2-5,CATSRDPEEETQYF,TGTGCCACCAGCAGAGACCCAGAAGAAGAGACCCAGTACTTC
many,NA,TRBV10-3,TRBJ2-5,CAISAGMRETQYF,TGTGCCATCAGTGCGGGGATGAGGGAGACCCAGTACTTC
few,NA,TRBV7-6,TRBJ2-2,CASSLGETTGELFF,TGTGCCAGCAGCTTAGGGGAGACCACCGGGGAGCTGTTTTTT
few,NA,TRBV5-4,TRBJ1-1,CASSLGLLGHPQGEAFF,TGTGCCAGCAGCTTGGGGCTTCTTGGGCACCCCCAGGGGGAAGCTTTCTTT
NA,TRBD1,TRBV9,TRBJ2-1,CASSVGQGVGEQFF,TGTGCCAGCAGCGTCGGACAGGGGGTGGGTGAGCAGTTCTTC
NA,NA,TRBV20-1,TRBJ2-7,CSAPATGREQYF,TGCAGTGCTCCAGCGACGGGGCGCGAGCAGTACTTC
many,TRBD2,TRBV7-9,TRBJ2-3,CASRPGWGSGDFTDTQYF,TGTGCCAGCAGACCGGGGTGGGGTAGCGGGGACTTCACAGATACGCAGTATTTT
NA,TRBD2,TRBV4-2,TRBJ2-1,CASSQTGGPNNEQFF,TGTGCCAGCAGCCAAACGGGGGGGCCCAACAATGAGCAGTTCTTC
once,NA,TRBV5-6,TRBJ2-3,CASSPDYLRGDTQYF,TGTGCCAGCAGCCCGGACTATCTAAGGGGAGATACGCAGTATTTT
NA,TRBD1,TRBV24-1,TRBJ1-2,CASSYSGGNYGHTF,TGTGCCAGCAGTTACTCAGGGGGGAACTATGGCCACACCTTC
NA,NA,TRBV29-1,TRBJ1-4,CSEGRVRDEKLFF,TGCAGCGAGGGACGGGTACGTGATGAAAAACTGTTTTTT
once,NA,TRBV2,TRBJ2-2,CASSGGGNRELLF,TGTGCCAGCAGTGGGGGGGGCAACAGGGAGCTGCTTTTT
many,NA,TRBV19,TRBJ2-4,CASSSLGGAKNIQYF,TGTGCCAGTAGTTCCCTCGGAGGGGCCAAAAACATTCAGTACTTC
once,NA,TRBV11-2,TRBJ1-2,CASRPGQRQGGYTF,TGTGCCAGCAGACCTGGACAGCGCCAAGGAGGCTACACCTTC
NA,TRBD2,TRBV3-1,TRBJ2-7,CASQLADYEQYF,TGTGCCAGCCAGCTAGCGGACTACGAGCAGTACTTC
many,NA,TRBV7-9,TRBJ2-7,CASSLGMRQGYHEQYF,TGTGCCAGCAGCTTAGGGATGAGGCAGGGGTACCACGAGCAGTACTTC
NA,NA,TRBV2,TRBJ2-7,CASRRDGRYEQYF,TGTGCCAGCAGGAGGGACGGCCGCTACGAGCAGTACTTC
few,TRBD1,TRBV2,TRBJ2-5,CASSGTGGSGETQYF,TGTGCCAGCAGTGGGACAGGGGGCAGCGGGGAGACCCAGTACTTC